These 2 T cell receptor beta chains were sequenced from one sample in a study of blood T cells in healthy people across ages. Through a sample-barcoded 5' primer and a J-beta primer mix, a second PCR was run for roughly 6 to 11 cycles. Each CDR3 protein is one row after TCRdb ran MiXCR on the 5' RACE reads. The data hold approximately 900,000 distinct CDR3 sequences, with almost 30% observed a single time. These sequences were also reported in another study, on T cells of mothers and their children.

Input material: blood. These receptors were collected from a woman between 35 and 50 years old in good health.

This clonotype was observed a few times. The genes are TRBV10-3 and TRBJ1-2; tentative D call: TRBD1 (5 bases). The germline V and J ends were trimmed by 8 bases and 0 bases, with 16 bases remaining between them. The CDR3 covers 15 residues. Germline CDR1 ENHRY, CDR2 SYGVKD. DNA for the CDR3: TGTGCCATCGGGACCGGGGGAGCTTCTAACTATGGCTACACCTTC. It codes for CAIGTGGASNYGYTF.

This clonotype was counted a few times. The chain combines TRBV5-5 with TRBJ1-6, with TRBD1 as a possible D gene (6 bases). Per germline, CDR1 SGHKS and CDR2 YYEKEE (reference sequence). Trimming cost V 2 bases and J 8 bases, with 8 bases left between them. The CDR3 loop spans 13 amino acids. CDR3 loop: CASSLGQYSPLHF. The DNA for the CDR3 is TGTGCCAGCAGCTTAGGACAGTATTCACCCCTCCACTTT. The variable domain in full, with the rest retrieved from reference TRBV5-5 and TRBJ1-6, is DAGVTQSPTHLIKTRGQQVTLRCSPISGHKSVSWYQQVLGQGPQFIFQYYEKEERGRGNFPDRFSARQFPNYSSELNVNALLLGDSALYLCASSLGQYSPLHFGNGTRLTVT.